This TCR beta chain was sequenced for a study of T cells in Graves' hyperthyroidism and ophthalmopathy (dated by TCRdb to between 2018 and 2021). Describing the broader study: Peripheral blood samples were taken at the time of initial diagnosis, prior to any treatment. To identify distinguishing TCR V-J signatures, a discovery cohort of 100 or so patients was used, comprising 40 to 45 with Graves' ophthalmopathy and some 57 with stable Graves' hyperthyroidism. An independent validation cohort of about 19 hyperthyroidism patients and some 15 patients who later progressed to ophthalmopathy tested prospective prediction of ophthalmopathy. The approximately 100 discovery patients were randomly divided into training and test sets at a 7:3 ratio. The study also compared thyroid tissue and blood T-cell repertoires from about six Graves' hyperthyroidism patients. Following sampling, methimazole starting at 30 mg daily was given to hyperthyroidism patients, and high-dose intravenous methylprednisolone was given to ophthalmopathy patients. The paper describes TCR Vbeta CDR3 sequencing of roughly 130 peripheral blood samples, made up of 43 ophthalmopathy patients, more than 70 hyperthyroidism patients and roughly 17 progressor patients.

Graves' hyperthyroidism was defined as stable when no progression to ophthalmopathy occurred over 18 months of follow-up. The hyperthyroidism patients were between 18 and 65 years old and newly diagnosed, with a disease duration of less than 2 months. The study excluded patients with uncontrolled infections, other autoimmune diseases, pregnancy or lactation. Diagnoses were established on the basis of clinical symptoms, serum thyroxine and TRAb, thyroid ultrasound, and orbital computed tomography. PBMCs were separated from over 9 ml of fresh peripheral blood using Ficoll-Paque density gradient centrifugation. Trizol reagent was used to extract total RNA, and RNA quality was then checked on an Agilent 2100 Bioanalyzer. General findings and caveats noted by the study authors: A model built on a 13 V-J signature distinguished ophthalmopathy from stable hyperthyroidism, reaching 87.88% sensitivity and 81.08% specificity in cross-validation and 80%/75% in testing. Most expanded thyroid clonotypes (frequency above 0.001) were also detected in blood, a finding suggesting that blood repertoires may reflect thyroid immune responses. In validation, the model predicted progression to ophthalmopathy with approximately 71% sensitivity and over 72% specificity, a median of approximately 6.7 months before onset. Sample size was not statistically predetermined, and blinding of investigators to group allocation was not performed.

The V and J ends are trimmed by 0 bases and 4 bases, leaving 17 bases between them. The CDR3 runs 16 residues from the cysteine to the phenylalanine. Of all the DNA, just the CDR3 is kept, 48 bases in frame from base 1. Taken from the germline V gene (reference sequence), the CDR1 and CDR2 loops are SGHKS and YYEKEE. In regard to this clonotype: Its recognized antigen is unknown. No base quality information exists; no much larger clone differs at one position.

Amplification of TCR beta CDR3 regions was carried out from RNA transcripts. The TCR CDR3 was subjected to a first round of RT-PCR using the HTBI primer set and the Qiagen OneStep RT-PCR kit. The libraries were constructed in a second round of multiplex PCR and then size-selected and purified. The libraries were sequenced on an Illumina HiSeq2000 using paired-end 100 bp reads. The paper's processing steps were these. SOAPnuke was used to process the raw data, throwing out any read that contained adapters or uncalled bases, had a mean Phred below 15, or lacked an exact constant-primer or identifier match. High-quality paired reads were merged with COPE v1.2.5, and unique nucleotide sequences were defined as clonotypes. MiTCR v1.1 was used to align the clonotypes against IMGT TRBV, TRBD and TRBJ reference segments. The analysis was restricted to V-J combinations with a frequency above 0.0001, which together covered 99.2% of the repertoires. The TCS score was defined as F50 (clonal expansion) divided by E x V (chaos), with BLOSUM62-based TCRdist calculated between CDR3 peptides within each V-J. Welch's t-statistics and random forest reduced around 510 V-J features to roughly 13, which were used in a naive Bayes classifier (R e1071). TCRdb took the public reads, trimmed them with fastp at Q25, ran MiXCR for clone calling and kept in-frame beta chains. Entries that share a CDR3 protein sequence are merged under the most common genes and DNA. Clone size and V and J calls follow TCRdb, not the original study. This sample is represented by roughly 300,000 distinct CDR3 sequences; roughly 14% of them were singletons. In total, the top ten clones hold 20% to 25% of the sample.

The chain joins TRBV5-5 to TRBJ2-7; a confident D gene designation cannot be given. Sequenced: blood. This TCR was recovered from a woman aged 25 to 39 with Graves' hyperthyroidism. This receptor carries the CDR3 CASSLVDGHKLYEQYF. The nucleotides are TGTGCCAGCAGCTTGGTCGACGGGCATAAACTATACGAGCAGTACTTC.